These T cell receptor beta chains were read from a single sample in a study of blood T cell repertoires in COVID-19. Assay used: immunoSEQ multiplex PCR; TCRdb lists only in-frame clones, some missing. The sample contains roughly 320,000 clones, around 84% of which appear only once. The sample consisted of PBMCs or T cells enriched from blood (not recorded which). These receptors were obtained from a man aged 30 to 39 who had recovered from COVID-19. CDR3s include the opening cysteine and the closing phenylalanine or tryptophan. Fields, in order: V gene, J gene, clone size, D gene, CDR3 DNA, CDR3 protein. A D gene is named only where the DNA matches it firmly. Where a row states a size, it is once, few, many or the class of an expanded clone; other rows omit it.

v_gene: TRBV14; j_gene: TRBJ2-1; abundance: NA; d_gene: NA; CDR3nt: TGTGCCAGCAGCCAAGTGGAGACCCGTGGATTCGGGTATGAGCAGTTCTTC; CDR3aa: CASSQVETRGFGYEQFF
v_gene: TRBV7-2; j_gene: TRBJ1-2; abundance: few; d_gene: TRBD1; CDR3nt: TGTGCCAGCAGCCCAAGGGACAGGGATGGCTACACCTTC; CDR3aa: CASSPRDRDGYTF
v_gene: TRBV7-8; j_gene: TRBJ2-5; abundance: NA; d_gene: TRBD2; CDR3nt: TGTGCCAGCAGCTTAGCCGGCGGGGGGTCCTACCAAGAGACCCAGTACTTC; CDR3aa: CASSLAGGGSYQETQYF
v_gene: TRBV5-4; j_gene: TRBJ2-1; abundance: few; d_gene: TRBD2; CDR3nt: TGTGCCAGCAGCGTGGCGTCTAGCGGCCTACTCTTC; CDR3aa: CASSVASSGLLF
v_gene: TRBV27; j_gene: TRBJ1-2; abundance: NA; d_gene: NA; CDR3nt: TGTGCCAGCAGTTTAGGGCGTTTCGATGGCTACACCTTC; CDR3aa: CASSLGRFDGYTF
v_gene: TRBV30; j_gene: TRBJ1-2; abundance: NA; d_gene: NA; CDR3nt: TGTGCCTGGAGTGCAGGGGCGCGGGGCTACACCTTC; CDR3aa: CAWSAGARGYTF
v_gene: TRBV15; j_gene: TRBJ2-7; abundance: NA; d_gene: NA; CDR3nt: TGTGCCACCAGCAGAGGGGCCGGACTCCCACACGGGCAGTACTTC; CDR3aa: CATSRGAGLPHGQYF
v_gene: TRBV7-9; j_gene: TRBJ2-7; abundance: NA; d_gene: TRBD2; CDR3nt: TGTGCCAGCAGCTTAGCTTTCGGACTAGCGGCCCTCGACGAGCAGTACTTC; CDR3aa: CASSLAFGLAALDEQYF
v_gene: TRBV30; j_gene: TRBJ1-1; abundance: NA; d_gene: NA; CDR3nt: TGTGCCTGGGGAACTATGGACACTGAAGCTTTCTTT; CDR3aa: CAWGTMDTEAFF
v_gene: TRBV12-3/TRBV12-4; j_gene: TRBJ2-7; abundance: NA; d_gene: TRBD1; CDR3nt: TGTGCCAGCAGTAACAGGGGCGAGCAGTACTTC; CDR3aa: CASSNRGEQYF
v_gene: TRBV25-1; j_gene: TRBJ1-5; abundance: NA; d_gene: NA; CDR3nt: TGTGCCAGCAGTGCGCCCAGTGGTCAGCCCCAGCATTTT; CDR3aa: CASSAPSGQPQHF
v_gene: TRBV5-5; j_gene: TRBJ1-1; abundance: NA; d_gene: TRBD1; CDR3nt: TGTGCCAGCAGCGACCGACAGGGGGCGAACACTGAAGCTTTCTTT; CDR3aa: CASSDRQGANTEAFF
v_gene: TRBV6-5; j_gene: TRBJ2-2; abundance: NA; d_gene: NA; CDR3nt: TGTGCCAGCAGTTCCACGGACAGCCCAGTCACCGGGGAGCTGTTTTTT; CDR3aa: CASSSTDSPVTGELFF
v_gene: TRBV25-1; j_gene: TRBJ2-7; abundance: NA; d_gene: NA; CDR3nt: TGTGCCAGCAGTGAATCCTACGCCACCGAGCAGTACTTC; CDR3aa: CASSESYATEQYF
v_gene: TRBV1; j_gene: TRBJ2-2; abundance: NA; d_gene: NA; CDR3nt: TGCACCAGCAGCTCCCGGACTAGCGGGAGTAAGGCCGGGGAGCTGTTTTTT; CDR3aa: CTSSSRTSGSKAGELFF
v_gene: TRBV19; j_gene: TRBJ1-2; abundance: NA; d_gene: NA; CDR3nt: TGTGCCAGTAGTATATCCGGGTTAAATGGCTACACCTTC; CDR3aa: CASSISGLNGYTF
v_gene: TRBV5-1; j_gene: TRBJ2-3; abundance: few; d_gene: TRBD2; CDR3nt: TGCGCCAGCAGCTGGGGGGGAGGCCCCTACCTCACAGATACGCAGTATTTT; CDR3aa: CASSWGGGPYLTDTQYF
v_gene: TRBV14; j_gene: TRBJ1-3; abundance: NA; d_gene: NA; CDR3nt: TGTGCCAGCAGCCTTAGACATTCGCTCTCTGGAAACACCATATATTTT; CDR3aa: CASSLRHSLSGNTIYF
v_gene: TRBV5-1; j_gene: TRBJ1-4; abundance: NA; d_gene: TRBD1; CDR3nt: TGCGCCAGCAGCTGGGGGACAGGGGCTGAAAAACTGTTTTTT; CDR3aa: CASSWGTGAEKLFF
v_gene: TRBV5-1; j_gene: TRBJ1-5; abundance: NA; d_gene: TRBD1; CDR3nt: TGCGCCAGCAGCTTGGGGCCACAGGGGACGGGCCAGCCCCAGCATTTT; CDR3aa: CASSLGPQGTGQPQHF
v_gene: TRBV15; j_gene: TRBJ2-2; abundance: NA; d_gene: NA; CDR3nt: TGTGCCACCAGCAGAGATCTTACTCTACTGAACACCGGGGAGCTGTTTTTT; CDR3aa: CATSRDLTLLNTGELFF
v_gene: TRBV27; j_gene: TRBJ2-7; abundance: NA; d_gene: NA; CDR3nt: TGTGCCAGCAGTCCCACTGGGGGCGATTACGAGCAGTACTTC; CDR3aa: CASSPTGGDYEQYF
v_gene: TRBV3-1/TRBV3-2; j_gene: TRBJ2-2; abundance: few; d_gene: TRBD2; CDR3nt: TGTGCCAGCAGCCAAGATCCGGGGGGTAGTAGGCCGGCCGGGGAGCTGTTTTTT; CDR3aa: CASSQDPGGSRPAGELFF
v_gene: TRBV30; j_gene: TRBJ2-7; abundance: NA; d_gene: NA; CDR3nt: TGTGCCTGGAGTGGAGGGTCCTACGAGCAGTACTTC; CDR3aa: CAWSGGSYEQYF
v_gene: TRBV14; j_gene: TRBJ1-3; abundance: NA; d_gene: NA; CDR3nt: TGTGCCAGCATGAGAAACGGTGGAAACACCATATATTTT; CDR3aa: CASMRNGGNTIYF
v_gene: TRBV5-1; j_gene: TRBJ2-3; abundance: NA; d_gene: TRBD2; CDR3nt: TGCGCCAGCAGCCTGAAGGGACTAGCGGGGATGGGAAGCACAGATACGCAGTATTTT; CDR3aa: CASSLKGLAGMGSTDTQYF
v_gene: TRBV19; j_gene: TRBJ1-2; abundance: NA; d_gene: NA; CDR3nt: TGTGCCAGTAGTTCGCCGGGGGACAACTATGGCTACACCTTC; CDR3aa: CASSSPGDNYGYTF
v_gene: TRBV7-2; j_gene: TRBJ1-4; abundance: NA; d_gene: NA; CDR3nt: TGTGCCAGCAGCCTTGTCTTCAATGAAAAACTGTTTTTT; CDR3aa: CASSLVFNEKLFF
v_gene: TRBV2; j_gene: TRBJ2-7; abundance: NA; d_gene: NA; CDR3nt: TGTGCCACCTTTGCAACGGGTGGGGAGCAGTACTTC; CDR3aa: CATFATGGEQYF
v_gene: TRBV28; j_gene: TRBJ1-5; abundance: once; d_gene: NA; CDR3nt: TGTGCCAGCAGTTTAGGGGGAGGTCGTAGCAATCAGCCCCAGCATTTT; CDR3aa: CASSLGGGRSNQPQHF
v_gene: TRBV7-8; j_gene: TRBJ2-7; abundance: NA; d_gene: NA; CDR3nt: TGTGCCAGCAGCTTAGTTCCTGGGACACTGCCCTGGCGTCACGAGCAGTACTTC; CDR3aa: CASSLVPGTLPWRHEQYF
v_gene: TRBV5-6; j_gene: TRBJ1-2; abundance: NA; d_gene: TRBD1; CDR3nt: TGTGCCAGCAGCTTGGTAAGCAGGGGGCCTCGCTATGGCTACACCTTC; CDR3aa: CASSLVSRGPRYGYTF
v_gene: TRBV19; j_gene: TRBJ2-5; abundance: NA; d_gene: NA; CDR3nt: TGTGCCAGTAGTTCCGCGCGGCACTACGGGGGGACCCAGTACTTC; CDR3aa: CASSSARHYGGTQYF
v_gene: TRBV30; j_gene: TRBJ1-2; abundance: NA; d_gene: NA; CDR3nt: TGTGCCTGGAGTGCGGGGTGGGTTGGCTACACCTTC; CDR3aa: CAWSAGWVGYTF
v_gene: TRBV11-2; j_gene: TRBJ1-2; abundance: once; d_gene: NA; CDR3nt: TGTGCCAGCACTAATGTGGGGGGAGGTATTGGCTACACCTTC; CDR3aa: CASTNVGGGIGYTF
v_gene: TRBV5-1; j_gene: TRBJ2-7; abundance: NA; d_gene: TRBD2; CDR3nt: TGCGCCAGCAGCTTGGTTAGCGGGAGCTCCTACGAGCAGTACTTC; CDR3aa: CASSLVSGSSYEQYF
v_gene: TRBV5-1; j_gene: TRBJ2-1; abundance: NA; d_gene: TRBD2; CDR3nt: TGCGCCAGCAGCTTGGACGGGAGGAGTTTGGGTGAGCAGTTCTTC; CDR3aa: CASSLDGRSLGEQFF
v_gene: TRBV18; j_gene: TRBJ2-7; abundance: NA; d_gene: NA; CDR3nt: TGTGCCAGCTCACCGATGGTGCAACAGGGTTACGAGCAGTACTTC; CDR3aa: CASSPMVQQGYEQYF
v_gene: TRBV11-2; j_gene: TRBJ1-5; abundance: NA; d_gene: TRBD1; CDR3nt: TGTGCCAGCAGCTTACTCGCCGGGACAGGGGTCGGGCAGCCCCAGCATTTT; CDR3aa: CASSLLAGTGVGQPQHF
v_gene: TRBV5-8; j_gene: TRBJ1-5; abundance: NA; d_gene: TRBD1; CDR3nt: TGTGCCAGCAGCCGTACATCAGGGGGCGGCCAGCCCCAGCATTTT; CDR3aa: CASSRTSGGGQPQHF
v_gene: TRBV11-3; j_gene: TRBJ2-7; abundance: few; d_gene: NA; CDR3nt: TGTGCCAGCAGCTTGGAAGGACGGGATCTCTCCTACGAGCAGTACTTC; CDR3aa: CASSLEGRDLSYEQYF
v_gene: TRBV20-1; j_gene: TRBJ2-7; abundance: NA; d_gene: NA; CDR3nt: TGCAGTGCCACCGACGGGTTCGAGCAGTACTTC; CDR3aa: CSATDGFEQYF
v_gene: TRBV9; j_gene: TRBJ2-3; abundance: NA; d_gene: NA; CDR3nt: TGTGCCAGCAGCGGCAGCCTCACCGGGATGCGCACAGATACGCAGTATTTT; CDR3aa: CASSGSLTGMRTDTQYF
v_gene: TRBV5-1; j_gene: TRBJ1-1; abundance: NA; d_gene: NA; CDR3nt: TGCGCCAGCAGCTTGAGTCCGGGATCGAACACTGAAGCTTTCTTT; CDR3aa: CASSLSPGSNTEAFF
v_gene: TRBV19; j_gene: TRBJ1-5; abundance: NA; d_gene: NA; CDR3nt: TGTGCTACCGTCGGGGTCGGCAATCAGCCCCAGCATTTT; CDR3aa: CATVGVGNQPQHF
v_gene: TRBV9; j_gene: TRBJ2-2; abundance: NA; d_gene: NA; CDR3nt: TGTGCCAGCAGCCCCAGGACAAGCGCCTACACCGGGGAGCTGTTTTTT; CDR3aa: CASSPRTSAYTGELFF
v_gene: TRBV10-1; j_gene: TRBJ2-5; abundance: NA; d_gene: NA; CDR3nt: TGCGCCAGCAGTGAGGCAGGGCGGGAGACCCAGTACTTC; CDR3aa: CASSEAGRETQYF
v_gene: TRBV4-1; j_gene: TRBJ1-4; abundance: NA; d_gene: NA; CDR3nt: TGCGCCAGCAGCCGCACAGGGTCTAATGAAAAACTGTTTTTT; CDR3aa: CASSRTGSNEKLFF
v_gene: TRBV5-8; j_gene: TRBJ2-5; abundance: NA; d_gene: TRBD1; CDR3nt: TGTGCCAGCAGAAAGGAGACAGGGTTCAAGACCCAGTACTTC; CDR3aa: CASRKETGFKTQYF
v_gene: TRBV3-1/TRBV3-2; j_gene: TRBJ1-1; abundance: few; d_gene: NA; CDR3nt: TGTGCCAGCAGCCGAGACAGCGGGGCAAGCACTGAAGCTTTCTTT; CDR3aa: CASSRDSGASTEAFF
v_gene: TRBV7-6; j_gene: TRBJ1-2; abundance: NA; d_gene: TRBD1; CDR3nt: TGTGCCAGCAGCTCGCTATATGGGACAGACTATGGCTACACCTTC; CDR3aa: CASSSLYGTDYGYTF
v_gene: TRBV30; j_gene: TRBJ1-2; abundance: NA; d_gene: NA; CDR3nt: TGTGCCTGGAGTCCCCGAAGACAGGCCCACGATGGCTACACCTTC; CDR3aa: CAWSPRRQAHDGYTF